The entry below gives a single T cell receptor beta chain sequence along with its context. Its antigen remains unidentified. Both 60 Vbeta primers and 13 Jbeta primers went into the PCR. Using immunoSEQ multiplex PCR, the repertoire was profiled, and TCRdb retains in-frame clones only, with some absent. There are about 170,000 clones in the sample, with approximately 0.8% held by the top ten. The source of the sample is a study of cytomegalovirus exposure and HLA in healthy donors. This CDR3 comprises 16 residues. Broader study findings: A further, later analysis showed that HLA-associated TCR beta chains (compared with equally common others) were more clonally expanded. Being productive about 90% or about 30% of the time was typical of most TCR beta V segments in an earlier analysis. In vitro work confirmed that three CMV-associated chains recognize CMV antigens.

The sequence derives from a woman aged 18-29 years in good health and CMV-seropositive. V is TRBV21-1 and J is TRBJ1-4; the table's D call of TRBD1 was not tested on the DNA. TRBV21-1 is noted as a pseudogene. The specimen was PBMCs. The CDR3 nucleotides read TGTGCCAGCAGCAAAGCCCGGACAGGGTTGTACGAAAAACTGTTTTTT. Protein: CASSKARTGLYEKLFF.